The entry below gives a single TCR beta chain sequence along with its context. Which antigen it targets is not known. No much larger clone exists at a distance of one base, and base qualities are not known. The CDR3 runs 14 amino acids, cysteine and phenylalanine included. Kept here is only the CDR3 DNA, which spans 42 bases and is read in frame from base 1. Unmatched junction bases come to 2, with V trimmed by 4 bases and J by 4 bases. The germline V gene provides CDR1 MRHNA and CDR2 SNTAGT. These data belong to a study of cytomegalovirus exposure and HLA in healthy donors (dated by TCRdb to between 2016 and 2019). For context, the study as a whole: An earlier analysis of 587 of the donors reported more than 250 Gb of sequence data and roughly 100 million unique TCR beta sequences from 150 million to 200 million T cells. The number of donors typed differed by locus, with 629-630 for A, B, C, DRB1 and DQB1, around 500 for DQA1, over 600 for DPA1, and some 440 for DPB1. HLA typing covered class I and class II loci at four-digit resolution. To decide whether each TCR beta V gene segment behaved as functional or pseudogenic, an earlier analysis of some 570 of the donors relied on high-throughput TCR beta sequencing. The study aimed to test whether signatures of past pathogen exposure could be identified by cataloging public T cell receptors. In the later analysis, no new phenotypic data were used to find candidate immune exposures; instead, reliance was placed on TCR beta sequences and their occurrence across donors. Along with the approximately 600-subject first cohort, a separate validation cohort of around 110 different subjects was used. The study profiled the T cell repertoires of 666 subjects by immunosequencing and related them to cytomegalovirus serostatus. The genetic ancestry cluster associated with self-reported Caucasian donors included 81% of the 398 genotyped donors. Roughly five DR-DQ haplotypes were treated as single units for association and clustering because of strong linkage in the cohort. Every repertoire in the discovery cohort had been generated on one and the same sequencing platform. To study patterns of TCR occurrence, a later analysis re-analyzed previously published TCR beta repertoires from more than 550 donors and added high-resolution HLA genotyping. The study combined high-throughput TCR immunosequencing, statistical association of individual TCRs with disease status, and machine learning to predict cytomegalovirus infection status. Around 320 gigabases of sequencing data and tens of millions of unique TCR sequences were included in an early release covering around 600 HLA-typed donors. Donor age, sex, ethnicity and CMV serostatus were compiled alongside the repertoire data. A later genetic analysis used genome-wide SNP genotypes for about three fifths of the 666 donors, treating that subset as a discovery cohort. Across approximately 400 genotyped donors of the cohort, an average of roughly 200,000 unique TCR beta nucleotide sequences per donor were sequenced, and approximately 17% of those sequences were non-productive.

Broader findings and caveats from the paper: Some IMGT-functional V segments, including TRBV6-2 and TRBV6-3, could not be distinguished by the 87-base-pair reads and were therefore excluded. The only immune exposure information available for the cohort was CMV serostatus. A cluster of highly shared sequence variants was judged likely to represent a technical artifact of the sequencing pipeline. A later analysis found that most CMV-associated TCR beta chains appeared HLA-restricted, with HLA associations seemingly driven largely by CMV exposure. It was suggested by the authors that the approach could potentially be generalized to other disease states and immunological phenotypes. The presence/absence analyses assumed that sequencing depth was roughly uniform across donors, and that assumption may not be true. In a later analysis, the rate of TCR association differed among HLA loci, with DRB1 alleles having the most associated TCRs and HLA-C alleles having the fewest. A further reported finding was that TCR beta sequences accurately predicted the HLA-A and HLA-B alleles for most subjects in the first cohort. A later analysis reported that several top co-occurrence clusters appeared linked to parvovirus B19, influenza, CMV and Epstein-Barr virus. In a later analysis, HLA-associated TCR beta chains were found to be more clonally expanded and to have lower generation probabilities than equally common non-associated chains. Assigning TCR associations to individual alleles was difficult when HLA alleles, especially DR and DQ, strongly co-occurred. Compared with the roughly 700-donor mean, donors in an Asian-associated ancestry cluster had fewer N-insertions in productive TCRs, according to a later genetic analysis. The classifier was reported to diagnose cytomegalovirus status with high specificity and sensitivity in both the original and validation cohorts. Over 15 rarely observed V segments, including chromosome 9 orphons, were excluded from the earlier analysis of about 500 of the donors because counts were too low. Most TCR sequences were seen in very few donors, while some public TCRs were found in many individuals. In this cohort, only TCR beta chains were sequenced, and detectable features were limited by the absence of alpha or paired-chain data. At a false discovery rate of 0.05, a later analysis linked fewer than 20,000 TCR beta sequences to specific HLA alleles. A few of the identified cytomegalovirus-associated TCR beta chains were confirmed in vitro to be specific for cytomegalovirus antigens. Linkage disequilibrium might explain the correlated functional status among segregating V segments, but an unknown experimental factor could not be excluded. Because HLA typing was unavailable for some donors at each locus, only the typed subset was used in association tests. An earlier analysis of approximately 540 of the donors showed that most TCR beta V segments appeared in productive rearrangements either about 87% or about 30% of the time, which broadly matched IMGT annotations. A total of 150 to 200 TCR beta chains were listed by the study as associated with cytomegalovirus. V-gene and J-gene trimming of TCR beta chains was associated with a missense DCLRE1C variant in a later genetic analysis, and the association was replicated in an independent cohort.

To prepare the library, the immunoSEQ multiplex PCR assay was applied. The multiplex PCR relied on a mix of 60 forward primers for TCR Vbeta segments and 13 reverse primers for TCR Jbeta segments. The CDR3 region of rearranged TCR beta genes was amplified from genomic DNA by a multiplex PCR assay. On the Illumina HiSeq System, the amplified TCR beta libraries were sequenced as 87-base-pair reads. On the authors' methods: Across the 600 to 700 repertoires, a later analysis counted 60 million to 90 million unique TCR beta chains, 9.5 million to 12 million of which were shared by at least two donors. To remove PCR and sequencing errors, raw reads were error-corrected and collapsed into unique sequences using a nearest-neighbor algorithm that merged closely related sequences. CDR3 sequences were aligned to IMGT reference sequences to assign V, D and J gene segments. Each retained sequence needed at least a six-nucleotide match to both a V gene segment and a J gene segment. A rearrangement counted as productive if the CDR3 had no stop codons and remained in frame with V and J, and every other rearrangement counted as non-productive. CDR3 was defined according to IMGT convention as the region running from the second conserved V-encoded cysteine to the conserved J-encoded phenylalanine. The earlier analysis of 587 of the donors excluded sequences that lacked an unambiguous match to a single V gene segment. An earlier analysis of 587 of the donors called V segments functional above 56.7% productive rearrangements and segregating when the between-donor standard deviation exceeded 5%. A statistical classification framework was built for diagnosing cytomegalovirus status from the catalog of TCR beta chain sequences. A later analysis assigned V and J genes by comparing TCR nucleotide sequences with IMGT/GENE-DB human TR gene sequences. A later analysis assigned CDR3 sequences and most-parsimonious VDJ recombination scenarios with the TCRdist pipeline. In a later analysis, each TCR beta chain was defined by its CDR3 amino acid sequence together with its V-gene family, and reads lacking a unique V-gene family were excluded. In a later analysis, around 650 highly shared, low-generation-probability nucleotide sequences were removed to address suspected cross-contamination and a sequencing artifact. In a later analysis, a clonal expansion index was calculated for each public chain from normalized within-repertoire ranks of inferred template counts. In a later analysis, generation probabilities were computed using a VDJ recombination model fitted to out-of-frame rearrangements, and the results were checked against IGoR. Hypergeometric tests were used in a later analysis to score TCR-TCR, TCR-HLA and TCR-CMV co-occurrence, with a repertoire-size bias correction applied to the TCR pairs. A later analysis estimated false discovery rates by permuting HLA or CMV assignments 20 times. In a later analysis, co-occurring TCRs were grouped using DBSCAN, with TCRdist sequence similarity added in when clustering inside HLA-allele-positive subsets. For co-occurrence clustering, repertoires with fewer than 30,000 or more than 120,000 public chains were excluded, along with a handful of repertoires with anomalous nucleotide sharing. TCRdb carries this immuneACCESS record with in-frame sequences only. Its versions omit some clonotypes, under half of them owing to an unresolved V gene in the studies checked, with the rest unexplained. Clone size and V and J calls were adopted from that table, with D and trimming inferred from the DNA. The sample contains approximately 150,000 clones, 84% of them found a single time. The ten biggest clones cover approximately 2.7% of the sample.

The cohort was made up of hundreds of healthy bone marrow donors. All cohort members were sampled while nominally healthy, although unrecorded immune exposures were likely present. The donor was CMV seronegative and was included in the group of 352 seronegative cohort members. Every donor gave a peripheral blood sample, and the peripheral blood mononuclear cells from that sample were used for TCR beta sequencing. The Qiagen DNeasy Blood Extraction Kit was used to extract genomic DNA from the blood cell samples. This sequence originates from a boy younger than 10 in good health and CMV-seronegative. The material sequenced was PBMCs. The chain employs TRBV6-4 and TRBJ1-1, with 11 junctional bases fitting TRBD1. This receptor carries the CDR3 CASSAGTGGTEAFF. Here is the DNA: TGTGCCAGCAGTGCCGGGACAGGGGGCACTGAAGCTTTCTTT.